This T cell receptor beta chain was identified in a study of cytomegalovirus exposure and HLA in healthy donors. Study-level information: Genotyping of nearly 400 donors showed that 80% to 85% belonged to the Caucasian-associated ancestry cluster. Notes on the study in general: Sequencing likely caused a cluster of highly shared sequence variants. It was reported that TCR beta sequences correctly inferred the HLA-A and HLA-B alleles for most subjects.

The PCR made use of 60 Vbeta and 13 Jbeta primers. Sequencing used immunoSEQ multiplex PCR; TCRdb keeps in-frame clones, though not all of them. The repertoire has fewer than 200,000 clones, 80% of them found once; the top ten carry roughly 1.2%. The CDR3 contains 14 residues. Germline loops: CDR1 SGHDT, CDR2 YYEEEE. Trimming left V 4 bases short and J 2 bases short, with 12 bases between. The table lists this clone with a few counts. Its target is unknown. This clonotype was obtained from a woman between 50 and 59 years old in good health and CMV-seronegative. The chain uses TRBV5-6 and TRBJ1-1, with D unresolved. The specimen sequenced was PBMCs. CDR3 coding DNA: TGTGCCAGCAGCAAAGGAGTGTCAAACACTGAAGCTTTCTTT. As protein: CASSKGVSNTEAFF.